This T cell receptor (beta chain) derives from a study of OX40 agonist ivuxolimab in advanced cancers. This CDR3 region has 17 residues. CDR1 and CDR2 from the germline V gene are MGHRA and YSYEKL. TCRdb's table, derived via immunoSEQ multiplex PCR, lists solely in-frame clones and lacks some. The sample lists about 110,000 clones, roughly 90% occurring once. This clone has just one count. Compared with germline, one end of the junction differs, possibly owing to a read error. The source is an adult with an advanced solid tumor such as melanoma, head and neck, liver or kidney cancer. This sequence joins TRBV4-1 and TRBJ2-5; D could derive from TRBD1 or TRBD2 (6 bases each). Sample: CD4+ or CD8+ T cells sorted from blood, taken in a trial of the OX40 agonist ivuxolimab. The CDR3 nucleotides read TGCGCCAGCAGCCAAGAAAGAGGGGGGACGGTTCAAGTGACCCAGTACTTC. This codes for CASSQERGGTVQVTQYF.